The 17 T cell receptor beta chains reported below all come from one sample, sequenced in a study of cytomegalovirus exposure and HLA in healthy donors. Vbeta (60) and Jbeta (13) primers were used in the PCR. Produced via immunoSEQ multiplex PCR; TCRdb's table is partial and in-frame only. The data hold 100,000 to 150,000 clones, with around 80% observed a single time. Material: PBMCs. These receptors were taken from a woman aged 55-75 years in good health and CMV-seropositive.

The V call is TRBV5-4, the J call TRBJ1-1; 9 bases map to TRBD1. Germline assignment: CDR1 SGHNT and CDR2 YYREEE (reference sequence). The CDR3 runs to 15 residues. V dropped 4 bases and J dropped 6; count of bases not matched to a gene: 10. Written as DNA, the CDR3 is TGTGCCAGCAGCCCATCCGGGGGACAGGGCTCTGAAGCTTTCTTT. It encodes CASSPSGGQGSEAFF.

The CDR3: CASSPPSGYQETQYF. The CDR3 DNA reads TGTGCCAGCAGCCCCCCTAGCGGTTATCAAGAGACCCAGTACTTC. This chain connects TRBV7-9 to TRBJ2-5; TRBD2 agrees at 7 bases. Per germline, CDR1 SEHNR and CDR2 FQNEAQ (reference sequence). This CDR3 has 15 residues. Losses at the gene ends were 5 bases for V and 2 bases for J; bases not matched to a gene: 8.

This chain's CDR3 is CASSSAGGSSDTQYF. CDR3 DNA sequence: TGTGCCAGCAGCTCAGCGGGGGGGAGTTCAGATACGCAGTATTTT. This chain links TRBV6-4 with TRBJ2-3; 10 bases map to TRBD2. The CDR3 is 15 amino acids. The germline V gene has CDR1 MRHNA and CDR2 SNTAGT. V dropped 6 bases and J dropped 4; count of bases not matched to a gene: 7.

This clone showed up just a few times. This chain joins TRBV30 and TRBJ2-1, with 9 nucleotides matching TRBD2. J lost 0 bases, V lost 4 bases, and 16 bases had no gene match. The germline V gene encodes CDR1 GTSNPN and CDR2 SVGIG (reference sequence). This CDR3 has 19 amino acids. CDR3 nucleotides: TGTGCCTGGAACCCGGGAAAAGCGGGAGGCTCCCTCTCCTACAATGAGCAGTTCTTC. Translation: CAWNPGKAGGSLSYNEQFF.

The table lists this clone with a few counts. This chain uses TRBV30 with TRBJ1-2; no clear D. Trimming stripped 3 bases from V and 0 bases from J, with 5 bases between. Germline CDR1 is GTSNPN and CDR2 is SVGIG (reference sequence). The CDR3 extends over 12 amino acids. CDR3 in amino acids: CAWRLTNYGYTF. CDR3 bases: TGTGCCTGGAGATTAACTAACTATGGCTACACCTTC.

The genes are TRBV19 and TRBJ1-1, with D possibly matching TRBD1 (5 bases). Germline loops: CDR1 LNHDA, CDR2 SQIVND (reference sequence). The CDR3 is made up of 17 amino acids. The V end was cut by 5 bases, the J end by 1 base, with 20 bases between. The CDR3 reads CASSQRQLAWGNTEAFF. The CDR3 DNA sequence: TGTGCCAGTAGTCAAAGACAGTTGGCATGGGGGAACACTGAAGCTTTCTTT.

This clone occurred once. The rearrangement joins TRBV18 to TRBJ2-1; D might be TRBD2 (6 bases). Per the germline V gene, CDR1 is KGHSH and CDR2 is LQKENI. Trimming shortened V by 2 bases and J by 12 bases, and 14 bases separated the two germline ends. This CDR3 spans 13 amino acids. CDR3 amino acids: CASSPGGDSMQFF. CDR3 coding DNA: TGTGCCAGCTCACCAGGAGGGGACTCGATGCAGTTCTTC.

This clone is a singleton in its sample. The chain joins TRBV19 to TRBJ1-2; D may be TRBD1 (5 bases). The CDR3 runs to 12 residues. V was cut by 4 bases and J by 8 bases, with 11 bases left in between. Germline V gives CDR1 LNHDA, CDR2 SQIVND (reference sequence). CDR3 sequence: CASSTRGVGYTF. The CDR3 DNA reads as TGTGCCAGTAGTACCCGGGGGGTCGGCTACACCTTC.

This clone was recorded once. The rearrangement joins TRBV27 to TRBJ1-1; D is possibly TRBD1 (6 bases). The CDR3 covers 14 residues. Germline V gene sequence: CDR1 MNHEY, CDR2 SMNVEV (reference sequence). V dropped 3 bases and J dropped 4 bases, with 12 bases sitting between them. The DNA of the CDR3 is TGTGCCAGCAGTTTCCGAGGGGGGGCCACTGAAGCTTTCTTT. It translates to CASSFRGGATEAFF.

The rearrangement joins TRBV7-8 to TRBJ1-2, with D uncertain. The germline V gene has CDR1 SGHVS and CDR2 FQNEAQ. Between the trimmed V and J ends, which lost 5 bases and 1 base, there was a span of 11 bases. This CDR3 has 14 residues. The CDR3 loop reads CASSGYGINYGYTF. Here the CDR3 DNA reads TGTGCCAGCAGCGGATACGGGATTAACTATGGCTACACCTTC.

This rearrangement joins TRBV19 to TRBJ2-7, with D uncertain. Between the trimmed V and J ends, which lost 5 bases and 0 bases, there was a span of 5 bases. This CDR3 has 12 amino acids. Germline V gives CDR1 LNHDA, CDR2 SQIVND (reference sequence). The chain's CDR3 is CASSLLSYEQYF. The CDR3 bases are TGTGCCAGTAGTCTCCTCTCCTACGAGCAGTACTTC.

The chain carries TRBV30 and TRBJ1-5, with 7 bases matching TRBD1. The CDR3 sequence is 18 residues long. J was trimmed by 0 bases and V by 5 bases; bases with no gene match: 16. CDR1 is GTSNPN, CDR2 SVGIG, per germline (reference sequence). The CDR3 sequence is CAWGGTEISDYSNQPQHF. The CDR3 DNA reads TGTGCCTGGGGTGGGACAGAGATTTCGGATTATAGCAATCAGCCCCAGCATTTT.

The CDR3: CASSRRGQAFGNTEAFF. CDR3 sequence (DNA): TGTGCCAGCAGTCGAAGGGGACAGGCTTTTGGGAACACTGAAGCTTTCTTT. V usage is TRBV2 and J usage is TRBJ1-1; 8 bases fit TRBD1. CDR1 is SNHLY, CDR2 FYNNEI, per germline. This CDR3 spans 17 amino acids. V dropped 5 bases and J dropped 1; count of bases not matched to a gene: 12.

This clone was seen only a few times. The chain joins TRBV5-1 to TRBJ1-4, with 8 bases matching TRBD1. Germline V lookup: CDR1 SGHRS, CDR2 YFSETQ. The CDR3 has 16 residues. The V segment lost 3 bases and the J segment 5 bases; nucleotides outside the gene matches: 9. The CDR3, as DNA: TGCGCCAGCAGCTCCGGTAGAGGGACAGGAAATGAAAAACTGTTTTTT. Its translation is CASSSGRGTGNEKLFF.

The genes are TRBV11-3 and TRBJ2-1; 8 bases align to TRBD2. In germline, CDR1 is SGHNT, CDR2 YENEEA. V dropped 6 bases and J dropped 7; count of bases not matched to a gene: 14. The CDR3 spans 16 residues. The CDR3 coding sequence is TGTGCCAGCAGTTCTCCGGGACTAGGGATTGGTAATGAGCAGTTCTTC. Amino acid sequence: CASSSPGLGIGNEQFF.

This clone was seen more than once but under ten times. The chain uses TRBV27 and TRBJ1-2, with TRBD1 identical over 7 bases. This CDR3 comprises 15 residues. V lost 2 bases to trimming and J lost 4 bases; unmatched junction nucleotides: 7. The germline V gene encodes CDR1 MNHEY and CDR2 SMNVEV (reference sequence). CDR3 region: CASSLKGGLGYGYTF. The CDR3 coding sequence is TGTGCCAGCAGTTTAAAAGGGGGCCTTGGCTATGGCTACACCTTC.

This sequence joins TRBV5-4 and TRBJ2-5; possibly TRBD2 for D (5 bases). The V and J ends lost 4 bases and 9 bases respectively, with 13 bases between them. The CDR3 is 12 residues long. Per germline, CDR1 SGHNT and CDR2 YYREEE (reference sequence). The CDR3 loop reads CASSTGGGSQYF. The CDR3 coding sequence is TGTGCCAGCAGCACGGGCGGCGGGTCCCAGTACTTC.